The 30 T cell receptor beta chains given below trace back to one sample, sequenced in a study of blood T cell repertoires in COVID-19 (dated by TCRdb to 2018 to 2021). Library creation used the immunoSEQ multiplex PCR assay. TCRdb took this table from immuneACCESS and kept in-frame rearrangements with V and J called. Such tables lack part of the clones; where checked against another copy, unresolved V genes explain under half of the gap, and the rest is unexplained. The sample table records some 150,000 clones; 80% of these occur just once. 4.5% to 6% of the sample is held by the ten biggest clonotypes. Sequenced sample: peripheral blood. The source is a woman aged 50 to 60 with acute or convalescent COVID-19.

CDR3 loop: CASSQDAGGDSPLHF. In DNA, the CDR3 is TGCGCCAGCAGCCAAGATGCAGGGGGCGATTCACCCCTCCACTTT. This chain links TRBV4-3 with TRBJ1-6; 8 positions match TRBD1. Losses at the gene ends were 0 bases for V and 8 bases for J; bases not matched to a gene: 3. Germline V gene data show CDR1 as LGHNA and CDR2 as YSLEER. The CDR3 has 15 amino acids.

The rearrangement joins TRBV18 to TRBJ2-7, with 9 bases matching TRBD1. Germline V CDR1 and CDR2: KGHSH, LQKENI. Losses at the gene ends were 8 bases for V and 6 bases for J; bases not matched to a gene: 11. The CDR3 runs to 14 residues. CDR3 nucleotide sequence: TGTGCCAGCGCGACAGGGGGGGAGTCTTCCGAGCAGTACTTC. Its protein product is CASATGGESSEQYF.

This clone has only a few counts. This sequence joins TRBV9 and TRBJ1-2, with D tentatively TRBD1 (6 bases). V was clipped by 4 bases and J by 4 bases, with 17 bases between them. The CDR3 is made up of 15 amino acids. Germline CDR1 reads SGDLS; CDR2 reads YYNGEE. The CDR3 DNA follows: TGTGCCAGCAGCCCGACGACAGGCGATGGCTATGGCTACACCTTC. Translating it yields CASSPTTGDGYGYTF.

V is TRBV5-1 and J is TRBJ1-4; D gene unclear. The CDR3 has 14 residues. Germline CDR1 and CDR2: SGHRS and YFSETQ. V lost 0 bases and J lost 8, with 11 bases in between. CDR3 loop: CASSLDGFTEKLFF. CDR3 nucleotides: TGCGCCAGCAGCTTGGACGGGTTCACGGAAAAACTGTTTTTT.

The chain recombines TRBV5-1 with TRBJ1-3, with 7 positions matching TRBD1. V shed 3 bases and J 1 base; nucleotides not matched to a gene: 7. The CDR3 runs to 16 residues. Looked up from germline, CDR1 is SGHRS and CDR2 is YFSETQ. CDR3 protein: CASSYDPGGSGNTIYF. The CDR3 DNA sequence: TGCGCCAGCAGCTACGACCCAGGGGGATCTGGAAACACCATATATTTT.

The chain has TRBV28 and TRBJ1-6; no definite D call. CDR3 length equals 16 residues. The V gene's germline CDR1 is MDHEN and CDR2 SYDVKM. V lost 2 bases and J lost 7, with 15 bases in between. CDR3 in amino acids: CASSLNRHRGNSPLHF. Here the CDR3 DNA reads TGTGCCAGCAGTTTAAACCGGCACCGGGGAAATTCACCCCTCCACTTT.

This clone came up once. The chain uses TRBV27 and TRBJ1-2; possibly TRBD1 for D (5 bases). Trimming stripped 4 bases from V and 4 bases from J, with 16 bases between. The CDR3 length is 15 residues. CDR1 and CDR2 (germline): MNHEY, SMNVEV (reference sequence). CDR3 sequence reads: CASSSATDSFYGYTF. CDR3 coding DNA: TGTGCCAGCAGTTCCGCGACAGACTCTTTCTATGGCTACACCTTC.

The chain uses TRBV4-2 and TRBJ1-4; D remains unclear. The V gene lost 0 bases and the J gene lost 4 bases, with 9 bases spanning the gap. The length of the CDR3 is 15 residues. Germline loops: CDR1 LGHNA, CDR2 YNFKEQ. The CDR3 DNA reads as TGTGCCAGCAGCCAAGATCGAACAGTTAATGAAAAACTGTTTTTT. This encodes CASSQDRTVNEKLFF.

The V call is TRBV19, the J call TRBJ1-5; 7 nucleotides line up with TRBD1. With V trimmed by 8 bases and J by 12 bases, 10 bases remained unmatched. The germline V gene encodes CDR1 LNHDA and CDR2 SQIVND (reference sequence). The CDR3 totals 12 residues. The CDR3 is CASSEGAALQHF. The CDR3, as DNA: TGTGCCAGTTCCGAGGGGGCGGCACTCCAGCATTTT.

The rearrangement joins TRBV19 to TRBJ1-1; D is unclear. V lost 5 bases to trimming and J lost 3 bases, with 10 bases between them. Germline V gene sequence: CDR1 LNHDA, CDR2 SQIVND (reference sequence). The length of the CDR3 is 13 residues. CDR3 in amino acids: CASSSRRDTEAFF. The DNA for the CDR3 is TGTGCCAGTAGTTCTAGGCGGGACACTGAAGCTTTCTTT.

The V gene is TRBV27, the J gene TRBJ2-1; 10 bases are a match to TRBD1. From germline, CDR1 is MNHEY and CDR2 SMNVEV (reference sequence). V shed 7 bases and J 7 bases; nucleotides not matched to a gene: 10. There are 15 residues in the CDR3. This CDR3 is CASTPTGGLRNEQFF. The CDR3 DNA reads TGTGCCAGCACTCCGACAGGGGGCTTGAGGAATGAGCAGTTCTTC.

The V gene is TRBV10-3, the J gene TRBJ2-3; 11 nucleotides match TRBD2. Germline V CDR1 and CDR2: ENHRY, SYGVKD. V gave up 6 bases and J gave up 1 base; unmatched junction bases: 15. The length of the CDR3 is 19 residues. CDR3 coding DNA: TGTGCCATCAGGTCGAGTAGCGGGGGGGCCGGTTCGCGCACAGATACGCAGTATTTT. Its translation: CAIRSSSGGAGSRTDTQYF.

V and J are TRBV18 and TRBJ1-5, with D maybe TRBD1 (6 bases). Germline-derived CDR1 and CDR2 are KGHSH and LQKENI. The V gene lost 3 bases and the J gene lost 1 base, with 10 bases spanning the gap. The CDR3 loop spans 15 amino acids. The CDR3 region has the DNA TGTGCCAGCTCACCCGCGCAGGGGAGCAATCAGCCCCAGCATTTT. It encodes CASSPAQGSNQPQHF.

This chain connects TRBV6-5 to TRBJ2-5, with D maybe TRBD2 (6 bases). Germline CDR1 and CDR2: MNHEY and SVGAGI. V was cut by 5 bases and J by 4 bases, with 17 bases left in between. This CDR3 region has 15 residues. For the CDR3, the DNA is TGTGCCAGCAGTCCCCATCCCGGGGGTGGAGAGACCCAGTACTTC. It encodes CASSPHPGGGETQYF.

The chain is built from TRBV5-1 and TRBJ2-7, with D maybe TRBD2 (7 bases). CDR1 and CDR2 (germline): SGHRS, YFSETQ. V was clipped by 6 bases and J by 0 bases, with 16 bases between them. CDR3 length: 15 amino acids. The CDR3 here is CASTPGGLTSYEQYF. The DNA for the CDR3 is TGCGCCAGCACCCCCGGGGGGCTTACCTCCTACGAGCAGTACTTC.

V is TRBV4-3 and J is TRBJ1-4; no reliable D call. Germline loops: CDR1 LGHNA, CDR2 YSLEER. Trimming pared 0 bases from V and 3 bases from J, leaving 11 bases between. The CDR3 is 16 residues long. CDR3 protein: CASSQDTLSSNEKLFF. The CDR3 DNA reads as TGCGCCAGCAGCCAAGATACCCTGAGCTCTAATGAAAAACTGTTTTTT.

In DNA form, the CDR3 reads TGTGCCAGCAGCACAAACCAGGGGGCGGACGGCTACACCTTC. Translation gives CASSTNQGADGYTF. The genes are TRBV7-3 and TRBJ1-2, with 8 nucleotides matching TRBD1. With V trimmed by 5 bases and J by 8 bases, 10 bases remained unmatched. The CDR3 sequence is 14 residues long. Germline CDR1 reads SGHTA; CDR2 reads FQGTGA.

This clone was seen a few times. The chain uses TRBV11-2 and TRBJ1-2, with 12 bases matching TRBD1. This CDR3 is 19 amino acids long. The germline V gene has CDR1 SGHAT and CDR2 FQNNGV. V dropped 2 bases and J dropped 8; count of bases not matched to a gene: 18. The CDR3 reads CASSLNWIRSGQGARGYTF. CDR3 nucleotides: TGTGCCAGCAGCTTAAATTGGATCCGATCGGGACAGGGGGCGCGGGGCTACACCTTC.

This rearrangement joins TRBV19 to TRBJ2-1; D call uncertain. Trimming took off 3 bases at V and 0 bases at J, with 12 bases between the two ends. Per the germline V gene, CDR1 is LNHDA and CDR2 is SQIVND (reference sequence). The length of the CDR3 is 16 residues. In DNA form, the CDR3 reads TGTGCCAGTAGTATGCTTCAGAGGTCCTCCTACAATGAGCAGTTCTTC. Its protein product is CASSMLQRSSYNEQFF.

This chain joins TRBV6-2 or TRBV6-3 and TRBJ2-7; 7 bases map to TRBD1. CDR3 length: 15 amino acids. Germline CDR1 is MNHEY and CDR2 is SVGEGT. V was clipped by 3 bases and J by 3 bases; unmatched bases: 8. In nucleotides, the CDR3 is TGTGCCAGCAGTTATGATTTTGACAGGGTCTACGAGCAGTACTTC. Its protein product is CASSYDFDRVYEQYF.

The chain recombines TRBV27 with TRBJ1-3; perhaps TRBD1 as D (5 bases). The CDR3 contains 16 residues. The germline gives CDR1 MNHEY, CDR2 SMNVEV (reference sequence). The germline V and J ends were trimmed by 2 bases and 0 bases, with 11 bases remaining between them. The CDR3 loop reads CASSLMGPSSGNTIYF. CDR3 nucleotide sequence: TGTGCCAGCAGTTTAATGGGGCCAAGCTCTGGAAACACCATATATTTT.

The CDR3 sequence is CASSFGTGGENQPQHF. The CDR3 bases are TGTGCCAGCAGCTTTGGGACAGGGGGCGAGAATCAGCCCCAGCATTTT. The chain couples TRBV7-9 to TRBJ1-5; 12 positions agree with TRBD1. Unmatched junction bases numbered 4, after V lost 3 bases and J lost 4 bases. CDR1 and CDR2 (germline): SEHNR, FQNEAQ (reference sequence). This CDR3 spans 16 amino acids.

Only one count was recorded for this clone. The chain joins TRBV4-3 to TRBJ1-4, with a weak D call TRBD1 (5 bases). Trimming stripped 0 bases from V and 6 bases from J, with 20 bases between. CDR1 and CDR2 (germline): LGHNA, YSLEER. The CDR3 spans 18 residues. The CDR3 DNA follows: TGCGCCAGCAGCCAAGATACGGCCACAGGAGTCGGTTATGAAAAACTGTTTTTT. Amino acids: CASSQDTATGVGYEKLFF.

This clone has a handful of counts. The chain employs TRBV19 and TRBJ1-1, with 7 nucleotides matching TRBD1. The CDR3 has 12 residues. Germline V CDR1 and CDR2: LNHDA, SQIVND (reference sequence). V shed 6 bases and J 9 bases; nucleotides not matched to a gene: 7. The CDR3 protein is CASSRDRLKAFF. CDR3 DNA: TGTGCCAGTAGCCGGGACAGACTGAAAGCTTTCTTT.

V and J are TRBV24-1 and TRBJ2-3; 11 nucleotides agree with TRBD1. Germline CDR1 KGHDR, CDR2 SFDVKD. After removal of 5 bases from V and 6 bases from J, the junction contained 3 bases not matched to a gene. There are 14 residues in the CDR3. The chain's CDR3 is CATSGTGGVDTQYF. The CDR3 coding sequence is TGTGCCACCAGTGGGACAGGGGGCGTGGATACGCAGTATTTT.

The V call is TRBV24-1, the J call TRBJ1-1; 8 nucleotides match TRBD1. The CDR3 loop spans 15 amino acids. Germline CDR1 KGHDR, CDR2 SFDVKD. The ends lost 2 bases at V and 1 base at J; junction bases unmatched: 2. The CDR3 region has the DNA TGTGCCACCAGTGATTCACAGGGGGGGAACACTGAAGCTTTCTTT. Its protein is CATSDSQGGNTEAFF.

This sequence joins TRBV6-5 and TRBJ1-2; D unclear. Germline V gene sequence: CDR1 MNHEY, CDR2 SVGAGI. With 9 bases removed from V and 2 bases from J, the gap between germline ends came to 7 bases. This CDR3 is built from 11 residues. Here the CDR3 DNA reads TGTGCCAGTTCACAGAACTATGGCTACACCTTC. Protein: CASSQNYGYTF.

The table lists this clone with a count of one. The CDR3 sequence is CASSPNPSGNTGELFF. The CDR3 DNA is TGTGCCAGCAGCCCGAATCCTAGCGGGAACACCGGGGAGCTGTTTTTT. The V and J genes are TRBV5-4 and TRBJ2-2; 7 nucleotides align to TRBD2. The V and J ends lost 4 bases and 1 base, in that order; junction bases with no gene match: 7. The CDR3 sequence is 16 residues long. In germline, CDR1 is SGHNT, CDR2 YYREEE (reference sequence). The full variable domain, completed using reference TRBV5-4 and TRBJ2-2, is ETGVTQSPTHLIKTRGQQVTLRCSSQSGHNTVSWYQQALGQGPQFIFQYYREEENGRGNFPPRFSGLQFPNYSSELNVNALELDDSALYLCASSPNPSGNTGELFFGEGSRLTVL.

The chain combines TRBV18 with TRBJ2-7; no firm D call. The CDR3 spans 13 residues. From germline, CDR1 is KGHSH and CDR2 LQKENI. V lost 3 bases and J lost 0, with 6 bases in between. The CDR3 nucleotides read TGTGCCAGCTCACCCCTACGCTCCTACGAGCAGTACTTC. It specifies CASSPLRSYEQYF. The full variable domain, with the rest looked up from reference TRBV18 and TRBJ2-7, is NAGVMQNPRHLVRRRGQEARLRCSPMKGHSHVYWYRQLPEEGLKFMVYLQKENIIDESGMPKERFSAEFPKEGPSILRIQQVVRGDSAAYFCASSPLRSYEQYFGPGTRLTVT.

The chain carries TRBV4-3 and TRBJ2-1; 7 nucleotides line up with TRBD1. The CDR3 length is 15 residues. After removal of 1 base from V and 8 bases from J, the junction contained 8 bases not matched to a gene. In germline, CDR1 is LGHNA, CDR2 YSLEER. CDR3 nucleotides: TGCGCCAGCAGCCAAGTCCAGGGGGACCGCGATGAGCAGTTCTTC. Encoded protein: CASSQVQGDRDEQFF.